Described below is a single T cell receptor beta chain sequence and its context. The target antigen is unknown. This table comes from immunoSEQ multiplex PCR, and its TCRdb copy is limited to in-frame clones, with some not included. The sample contains roughly 30,000 clones, roughly 90% of which appear only once. These data originate in a study of a mutant IDH1 vaccine in newly diagnosed glioma. For the study at large: Weeks 1, 3, 5, 7, 11, 15, 19 and 23 were when patients received their eight vaccinations. Vaccines were first given 4-6 weeks after radiotherapy alone, or with temozolomide cycles. Patients previously underwent radiotherapy, temozolomide, or both, and most underwent both.

Time point of the sample: week 5, during vaccination. Doses consisted of 300 ug of mutant IDH1 20-mer peptide each, paired with topical imiquimod. Study outcomes and limitations: Vaccination elicited immune responses in roughly 93% of patients.

The sequencing used PBMCs, collected from a glioma patient whose treatment included an IDH1 peptide vaccine. The sequence was obtained from a man younger than 35 with glioma.

The CDR3 reads CASSYGRSSYEQYF. CDR3 nucleotides: TGTGCCAGCAGTTACGGGCGGAGCTCCTACGAGCAGTACTTC. This chain joins TRBV6-5 and TRBJ2-7; D unclear. Trimming left V 2 bases short and J 0 bases short, with 8 bases between. This CDR3 spans 14 amino acids. CDR1 and CDR2 from the germline V gene are MNHEY and SVGAGI.